Listed here are 13 T cell receptor beta chains from one sample, sequenced in a study of blood T cell repertoires in COVID-19. Libraries were prepared by immunoSEQ multiplex PCR; TCRdb keeps only in-frame clonotypes and omits some of them. This sample has 250,000 or so clones, with 80% to 90% found just once. Input material: PBMCs or T cells enriched from blood (not recorded which). Source of these receptors: a woman aged 45-60 years who had recovered from COVID-19.

This clone showed up just once. The rearrangement joins TRBV19 to TRBJ1-2; D possibly corresponds to TRBD1 (6 bases). Trimming removed 6 bases from V and 4 bases from J, with 12 bases in between. The CDR3 loop spans 13 amino acids. Germline CDR1 is LNHDA and CDR2 is SQIVND (reference sequence). CDR3 sequence reads: CASSADSVYGYTF. In nucleotides, the CDR3 is TGTGCCAGTAGCGCGGACAGCGTCTATGGCTACACCTTC.

This clone showed up just once. The chain carries TRBV19 and TRBJ2-6; no clear D. V was shortened by 4 bases and J by 0 bases, with 10 bases between the two germline ends. CDR1 and CDR2 from the germline V gene are LNHDA and SQIVND (reference sequence). This CDR3 contains 16 residues. CDR3 in amino acids: CASSSAAYSGANVLTF. The CDR3 coding sequence is TGTGCCAGTAGTAGCGCGGCCTACTCTGGGGCCAACGTCCTGACTTTC.

The chain carries TRBV18 and TRBJ1-4, with 10 bases identical to TRBD1. CDR3 length: 15 residues. After removal of 2 bases from V and 7 bases from J, the junction contained 4 bases not matched to a gene. CDR1 is KGHSH and CDR2 is LQKENI in the germline V gene. The DNA for the CDR3 is TGTGCCAGCTCACCATGGGACAGGGGAGGTGAAAAACTGTTTTTT. Translation: CASSPWDRGGEKLFF.

The chain combines TRBV5-5 with TRBJ1-4; 8 positions agree with TRBD1. The V gene end was trimmed by 4 bases and the J gene end by 0 bases; junction bases not matched to a gene: 11. The CDR3 is 18 amino acids. Germline CDR1 and CDR2: SGHKS and YYEKEE (reference sequence). The CDR3 is CASSPMGTGISTNEKLFF. The CDR3 DNA is TGTGCCAGCAGCCCGATGGGGACAGGAATATCAACTAATGAAAAACTGTTTTTT.

This chain joins TRBV5-4 and TRBJ1-1, with D hard to call. With 2 bases removed from V and 5 bases from J, the gap between germline ends came to 10 bases. Germline values: CDR1 SGHNT, CDR2 YYREEE (reference sequence). The CDR3 spans 13 residues. In DNA form, the CDR3 reads TGTGCCAGCAGCTTAGAGGGAGCGACTGAAGCTTTCTTT. It yields the protein CASSLEGATEAFF.

The chain carries TRBV4-2 and TRBJ2-3; TRBD2 matches at 10 bases. Germline CDR1 and CDR2: LGHNA and YNFKEQ. The V and J ends lost 2 bases and 3 bases, in that order; junction bases with no gene match: 2. The CDR3 loop spans 15 amino acids. The CDR3 loop is CASSQLAGVTDTQYF. In DNA, the CDR3 is TGTGCCAGCAGCCAACTAGCGGGAGTAACAGATACGCAGTATTTT.

V usage is TRBV5-4 and J usage is TRBJ2-3, with 12 bases lining up with TRBD2. V shed 3 bases and J 4 bases; nucleotides not matched to a gene: 6. This CDR3 spans 16 amino acids. CDR1 is SGHNT and CDR2 is YYREEE in the germline V gene (reference sequence). This CDR3 reads CASSSRLAGASDTQYF. The CDR3 DNA is TGTGCCAGCAGCTCTCGACTAGCGGGAGCGTCAGATACGCAGTATTTT.

This chain connects TRBV6-5 to TRBJ2-7, with D perhaps TRBD2 (5 bases). V was clipped by 5 bases and J by 3 bases, with 14 bases between them. Germline loops: CDR1 MNHEY, CDR2 SVGAGI. This CDR3 comprises 14 residues. CDR3 region: CASSNGVLGYEQYF. The CDR3 DNA reads TGTGCCAGCAGTAACGGGGTGCTTGGCTACGAGCAGTACTTC.

In its sample, this clone was seen once. V and J are TRBV29-1 and TRBJ2-7, with TRBD1 identical over 10 bases. Looked up from germline, CDR1 is SQVTM and CDR2 is ANQGSEA. Germline trimming cut 2 bases from V and 3 bases from J; bases unmatched to any gene: 7. The CDR3 contains 15 residues. The CDR3 sequence: CSVERWGQGFYEQYF. CDR3 nucleotide sequence: TGCAGCGTTGAACGGTGGGGACAGGGGTTCTACGAGCAGTACTTC.

This sequence joins TRBV18 and TRBJ2-1; D may be TRBD1 (6 bases). Germline CDR1 reads KGHSH; CDR2 reads LQKENI. V dropped 0 bases and J dropped 3 bases, with 15 bases sitting between them. The length of the CDR3 is 17 residues. The CDR3 is CASSPPWDKRDYNEQFF. The CDR3 DNA sequence: TGTGCCAGCTCACCACCCTGGGACAAAAGAGACTACAATGAGCAGTTCTTC.

V usage is TRBV14 and J usage is TRBJ2-2, with D uncertain. Trimming removed 1 base from V and 3 bases from J, with 12 bases in between. CDR3 length equals 16 residues. Germline V gives CDR1 SGHDN, CDR2 FVKESK. The CDR3 DNA follows: TGTGCCAGCAGCCAAGGGTTAACAGCCGACACCGGGGAGCTGTTTTTT. Protein: CASSQGLTADTGELFF. Full variable domain (rest looked up from reference TRBV14 and TRBJ2-2): EAGVTQFPSHSVIEKGQTVTLRCDPISGHDNLYWYRRVMGKEIKFLLHFVKESKQDESGMPNNRFLAERTGGTYSTLKVQPAELEDSGVYFCASSQGLTADTGELFFGEGSRLTVL.

The chain has TRBV18 and TRBJ1-4; D may be TRBD1 (5 bases). This CDR3 contains 13 residues. Trimming left V 1 base short and J 6 bases short, with 6 bases between. Germline CDR1 reads KGHSH; CDR2 reads LQKENI. This CDR3 is CASSPRGDEKLFF. The CDR3 nucleotides read TGTGCCAGCTCACCACGGGGGGATGAAAAACTGTTTTTT.

The count of this clone is one. The chain joins TRBV29-1 to TRBJ2-1; the D gene is possibly TRBD2 (6 bases). The CDR3 consists of 15 residues. Germline V gene lookup returns CDR1 SQVTM and CDR2 ANQGSEA. V gave up 6 bases and J gave up 4 bases, with 19 bases separating them. CDR3 sequence (DNA): TGCAGCGTCCTGATCGGGGGAGTAGGTTACAATGAGCAGTTCTTC. Protein: CSVLIGGVGYNEQFF.